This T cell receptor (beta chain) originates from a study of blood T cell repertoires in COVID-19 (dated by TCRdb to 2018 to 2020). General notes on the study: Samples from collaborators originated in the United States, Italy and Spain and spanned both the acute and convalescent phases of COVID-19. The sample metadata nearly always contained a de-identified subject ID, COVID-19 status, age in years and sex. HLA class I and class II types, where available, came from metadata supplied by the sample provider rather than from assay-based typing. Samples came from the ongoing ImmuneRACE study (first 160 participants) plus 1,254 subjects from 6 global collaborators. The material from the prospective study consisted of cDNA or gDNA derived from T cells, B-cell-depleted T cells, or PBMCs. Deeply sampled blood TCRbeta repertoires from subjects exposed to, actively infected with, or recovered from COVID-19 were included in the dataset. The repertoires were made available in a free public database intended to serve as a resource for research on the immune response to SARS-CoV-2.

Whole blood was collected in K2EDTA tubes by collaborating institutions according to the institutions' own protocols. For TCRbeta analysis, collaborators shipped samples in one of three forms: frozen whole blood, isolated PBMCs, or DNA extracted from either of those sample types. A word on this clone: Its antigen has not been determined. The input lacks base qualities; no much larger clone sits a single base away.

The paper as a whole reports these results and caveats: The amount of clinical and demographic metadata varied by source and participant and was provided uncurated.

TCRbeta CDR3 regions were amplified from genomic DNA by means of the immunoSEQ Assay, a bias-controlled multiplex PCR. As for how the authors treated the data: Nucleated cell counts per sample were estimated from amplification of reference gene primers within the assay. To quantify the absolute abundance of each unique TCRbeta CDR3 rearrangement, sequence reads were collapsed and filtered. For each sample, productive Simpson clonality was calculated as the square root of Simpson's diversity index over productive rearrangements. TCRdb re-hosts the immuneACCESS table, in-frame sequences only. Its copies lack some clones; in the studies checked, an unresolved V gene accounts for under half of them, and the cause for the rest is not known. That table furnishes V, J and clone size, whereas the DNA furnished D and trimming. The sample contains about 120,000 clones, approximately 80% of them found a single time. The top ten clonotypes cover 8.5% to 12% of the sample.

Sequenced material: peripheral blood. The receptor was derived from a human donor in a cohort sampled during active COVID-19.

The sequenced DNA: TGCAGCGTTGGACAGGGGCTGAACACCGGGGAGCTGTTTTTT. This is translated as CSVGQGLNTGELFF. Recombination joined TRBV29-1 with TRBJ2-2, with 8 central nucleotides matching TRBD1. Based on the germline V gene, the CDR1 and CDR2 sequences are SQVTM and ANQGSEA. CDR3 length: 14 amino acids, cysteine to phenylalanine. CDR3 DNA only is kept here, 42 bases in frame from base 1. Here V drops 4 bases and J drops 1 base, and the junction holds 2 bases not matched to any gene.